This T cell receptor beta chain originates from a study of CD8 T cells in Susac syndrome. The RNA input was roughly 0.45 to 1 ug, and it was reverse transcribed with random hexamers. Using its own MiXCR run on the immunoSEQ multiplex PCR reads, TCRdb lists one record per CDR3 protein. The sample has roughly 100,000 distinct CDR3 sequences; around 94% are singletons. A single count supports this clonotype. CDR3 length equals 16 residues. The V and J ends lost 0 bases and 0 bases respectively, with 11 bases between them. Per the germline V gene, CDR1 is MNHEY and CDR2 is SVGAGI. Patients with Susac syndrome showed fulfilment of recently defined diagnostic criteria for definite or probable disease.

The sequence was obtained from a human donor with Susac syndrome. Sequenced sample: CD8+ T cells from PBMCs. The rearrangement links TRBV6-5 to TRBJ2-5; D may correspond to TRBD1 or TRBD2 (5 bases each). The CDR3 region has the DNA TGTGCCAGCAGTTACTCACGGGGACGGTACCAAGAGACCCAGTACTTC. This codes for CASSYSRGRYQETQYF.